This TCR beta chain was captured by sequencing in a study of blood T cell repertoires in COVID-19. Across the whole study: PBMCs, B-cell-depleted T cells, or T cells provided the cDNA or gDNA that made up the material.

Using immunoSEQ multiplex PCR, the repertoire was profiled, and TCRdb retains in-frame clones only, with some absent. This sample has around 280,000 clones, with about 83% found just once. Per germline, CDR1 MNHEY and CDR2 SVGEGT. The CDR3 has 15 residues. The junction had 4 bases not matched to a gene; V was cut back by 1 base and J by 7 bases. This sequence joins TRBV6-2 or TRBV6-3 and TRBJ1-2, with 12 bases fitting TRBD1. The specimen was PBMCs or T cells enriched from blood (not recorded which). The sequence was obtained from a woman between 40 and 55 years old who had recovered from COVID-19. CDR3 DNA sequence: TGTGCCAGCAGTTACTTGGGACAGGGGGCGCGTGGCTACACCTTC. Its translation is CASSYLGQGARGYTF.